A single sample gave rise to the 4 T cell receptor beta chains below, sequenced in a study of control samples from healthy donors and cancer patients. Clones were read by immunoSEQ multiplex PCR, and TCRdb kept only the in-frame ones, dropping some. There are a few hundred thousand clones in the sample; over 75% occur only once, and around 6.4% lies in the top ten. Material for sequencing was PBMCs. The receptor source for this set is a man aged 35-49 years with head and neck cancer.

The rearrangement joins TRBV7-9 to TRBJ1-5; D might be TRBD1 (5 bases). The CDR3 loop spans 16 amino acids. The germline V gene encodes CDR1 SEHNR and CDR2 FQNEAQ (reference sequence). V lost 3 bases and J 3 bases, leaving 15 bases between the germline ends. Here the CDR3 DNA reads TGTGCCAGCAGCTTGGGGGATCCGGCTTTCAATCAGCCCCAGCATTTT. Residues: CASSLGDPAFNQPQHF.

The chain is built from TRBV19 and TRBJ2-1; D call uncertain. The ends were cut back, 3 bases at V and 6 bases at J, with 9 bases in the middle. Germline CDR1 and CDR2: LNHDA and SQIVND (reference sequence). The CDR3 loop spans 13 amino acids. For the CDR3, the DNA is TGTGCCAGTAGTATGAACCCCTCCAATGAGCAGTTCTTC. Protein: CASSMNPSNEQFF. The full variable domain, rest sourced from reference TRBV19 and TRBJ2-1, is DGGITQSPKYLFRKEGQNVTLSCEQNLNHDAMYWYRQDPGQGLRLIYYSQIVNDFQKGDIAEGYSVSREKKESFPLTVTSAQKNPTAFYLCASSMNPSNEQFFGPGTRLTVL.

The chain is built from TRBV7-8 and TRBJ2-7; TRBD2 agrees at 7 bases. V dropped 5 bases and J dropped 0; count of bases not matched to a gene: 4. The CDR3 length is 14 residues. Germline V gene data show CDR1 as SGHVS and CDR2 as FQNEAQ. This CDR3 reads CASSARDYSYEQYF. Written as DNA, the CDR3 is TGTGCCAGCAGCGCCCGGGACTACTCCTACGAGCAGTACTTC.

The V call is TRBV19, the J call TRBJ2-7; D possibly corresponds to TRBD1 (5 bases). Germline CDR1 and CDR2: LNHDA and SQIVND (reference sequence). The CDR3 extends over 18 amino acids. Trimming shortened V by 5 bases and J by 3 bases, and 26 bases separated the two germline ends. Written as DNA, the CDR3 is TGTGCCAGTAGTCCACATCAGGGCGGCCGATCAAAGGTCTACGAGCAGTACTTC. Its translation: CASSPHQGGRSKVYEQYF. Filled out from reference TRBV19 and TRBJ2-7, the complete variable domain reads DGGITQSPKYLFRKEGQNVTLSCEQNLNHDAMYWYRQDPGQGLRLIYYSQIVNDFQKGDIAEGYSVSREKKESFPLTVTSAQKNPTAFYLCASSPHQGGRSKVYEQYFGPGTRLTVT.